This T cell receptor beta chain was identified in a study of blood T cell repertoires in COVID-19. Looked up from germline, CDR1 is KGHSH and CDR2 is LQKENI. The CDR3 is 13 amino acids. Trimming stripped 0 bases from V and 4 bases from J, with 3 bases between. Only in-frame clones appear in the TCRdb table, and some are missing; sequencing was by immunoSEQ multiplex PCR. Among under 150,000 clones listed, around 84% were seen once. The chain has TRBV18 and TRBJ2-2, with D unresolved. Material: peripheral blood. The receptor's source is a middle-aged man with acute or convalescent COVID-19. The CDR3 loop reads CASSPPSTGELFF. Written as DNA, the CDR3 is TGTGCCAGCTCACCACCCAGCACCGGGGAGCTGTTTTTT. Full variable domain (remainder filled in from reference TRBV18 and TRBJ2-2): NAGVMQNPRHLVRRRGQEARLRCSPMKGHSHVYWYRQLPEEGLKFMVYLQKENIIDESGMPKERFSAEFPKEGPSILRIQQVVRGDSAAYFCASSPPSTGELFFGEGSRLTVL.